This T cell receptor (beta chain) comes out of a study of blood T cell repertoires in COVID-19. Overall study: The United States, Italy and Spain were the sources of the acute and convalescent COVID-19 samples.

Between the trimmed V and J ends, which lost 0 bases and 3 bases, there was a span of 9 bases. Germline lookup yields CDR1 LGHDT and CDR2 YNNKEL (reference sequence). The CDR3 loop spans 15 amino acids. The protocol was immunoSEQ multiplex PCR, while the TCRdb copy is restricted to in-frame clones and leaves out a portion. The data hold roughly 320,000 clones, with approximately 90% observed a single time. The clonotype originates from a woman in her 50s with COVID-19, enrolled during active disease. Sequenced material: peripheral blood. This chain uses TRBV3-1 (or the pseudogene TRBV3-2) with TRBJ2-1; no reliable D call. DNA of the CDR3: TGTGCCAGCAGCCAAGATGGTCTAGTCTACAATGAGCAGTTCTTC. As protein: CASSQDGLVYNEQFF.